The 28 T cell receptor beta chains reported below all come from one sample, sequenced in a study of T cells in Graves' hyperthyroidism and ophthalmopathy. TCR beta CDR3 region amplification was performed from RNA transcripts. Primed by the HTBI set, a first-round RT-PCR was run on the TCR CDR3. TCRdb redid the calling of the multiplex PCR reads with MiXCR, one entry per CDR3 protein. Among under 650,000 distinct CDR3 sequences, around 15% were seen once, and the ten largest hold less than 4.5%. The sequenced sample was blood. Receptors were obtained from a woman between 25 and 40 years old with Graves' hyperthyroidism.

The rearrangement joins TRBV30 to TRBJ2-2, with TRBD2 as a possible D gene (7 bases). This CDR3 region has 17 residues. Trimming removed 3 bases at V and 2 bases at J, with 19 bases between. Germline V gives CDR1 GTSNPN, CDR2 SVGIG (reference sequence). The CDR3 DNA follows: TGTGCCTGGAGACCCCTAGGGGGGGAGGACAACACCGGGGAGCTGTTTTTT. As protein: CAWRPLGGEDNTGELFF.

The rearrangement joins TRBV4-2 to TRBJ1-3, with 7 positions matching TRBD1. The germline gives CDR1 LGHNA, CDR2 YNFKEQ. Trimming at V came to 8 bases and at J to 2 bases, leaving 6 bases not matched to a gene. The length of the CDR3 is 14 residues. CDR3 sequence: CASASTGAGNTIYF. CDR3 sequence (DNA): TGTGCCAGCGCGTCTACAGGGGCTGGAAACACCATATATTTT.

This clonotype came up many times. The J gene is TRBJ2-1, the V gene TRBV28; weak D call: TRBD2 (6 bases). The V end was cut by 3 bases, the J end by 0 bases, with 12 bases between. Germline V gene lookup returns CDR1 MDHEN and CDR2 SYDVKM. The CDR3 extends over 16 amino acids. The CDR3 nucleotides read TGTGCCAGCAGTTTCCTGACTAGATACTCCTACAATGAGCAGTTCTTC. It encodes CASSFLTRYSYNEQFF.

V and J are TRBV28 and TRBJ2-7, with 10 bases that match TRBD1. This CDR3 comprises 14 residues. Germline CDR1 is MDHEN and CDR2 is SYDVKM. V was pared by 6 bases and J by 5 bases, with 7 bases of the junction left unmatched. CDR3 protein: CASSTRDRGNEQYF. In DNA form, the CDR3 reads TGTGCCAGCAGCACCCGGGACAGGGGTAACGAGCAGTACTTC.

There are a few counts of this clonotype. The chain uses TRBV12-3 or TRBV12-4 and TRBJ2-1, with D unclear. V gave up 7 bases and J gave up 0 bases, with 7 bases separating them. The CDR3 is 13 amino acids. CDR3 DNA: TGTGCCAGCACCCTGAGCTCCTACAATGAGCAGTTCTTC. Protein sequence: CASTLSSYNEQFF.

In this sample, this clonotype turned up many times. V is TRBV27 and J is TRBJ2-1, with 7 positions matching TRBD2. The CDR3 spans 16 residues. Per germline, CDR1 MNHEY and CDR2 SMNVEV (reference sequence). V lost 0 bases to trimming and J lost 3 bases; unmatched junction nucleotides: 5. CDR3 loop: CASSLSDGTNYNEQFF. CDR3 DNA sequence: TGTGCCAGCAGTTTATCTGACGGGACTAACTACAATGAGCAGTTCTTC.

This clonotype was counted at least ten times. The chain uses TRBV18 and TRBJ1-5; 8 bases are shared with TRBD1. CDR3 length equals 15 residues. The germline CDR1 and CDR2 sequences are KGHSH and LQKENI. V shed 0 bases and J 2 bases; nucleotides not matched to a gene: 0. DNA for the CDR3: TGTGCCAGCTCACCACCGGGACAGGGCAATCAGCCCCAGCATTTT. It translates to CASSPPGQGNQPQHF.

The chain links TRBV19 to TRBJ2-1; D is perhaps TRBD1 or TRBD2 (5 bases each). Looked up from germline, CDR1 is LNHDA and CDR2 is SQIVND (reference sequence). Trimming removed 0 bases from V and 6 bases from J, with 6 bases in between. This CDR3 region has 13 residues. CDR3 sequence reads: CASSIDGGNEQFF. The CDR3 DNA is TGTGCCAGTAGTATAGATGGGGGCAATGAGCAGTTCTTC.

This clonotype was seen only a few times. Possible read error: a much larger clone is one base away. This chain connects TRBV11-2 to TRBJ2-7, with TRBD1 as a possible D gene (6 bases). The CDR3 has 14 amino acids. The V end was cut by 2 bases, the J end by 2 bases, with 10 bases between. Germline-derived CDR1 and CDR2 are SGHAT and FQNNGV. In nucleotides, the CDR3 is TGTGCCAGCAGCTTAATTCAGGGGACCTACGAGCAGTACTTC. It specifies CASSLIQGTYEQYF.

The chain carries TRBV7-9 and TRBJ2-1; D gene unclear. Trimming pared 7 bases from V and 4 bases from J, leaving 17 bases between. The CDR3 is made up of 15 amino acids. Germline CDR1 and CDR2: SEHNR and FQNEAQ (reference sequence). CDR3 sequence (DNA): TGTGCCAGCACCGCAGGCAGGCGGCTTTACAATGAGCAGTTCTTC. Protein: CASTAGRRLYNEQFF. The variable domain in full, with the rest retrieved from reference TRBV7-9 and TRBJ2-1, is DTGVSQNPRHKITKRGQNVTFRCDPISEHNRLYWYRQTLGQGPEFLTYFQNEAQLEKSRLLSDRFSAERPKGSFSTLEIQRTEQGDSAMYLCASTAGRRLYNEQFFGPGTRLTVL.

This clonotype was seen at least ten times. V gene TRBV5-1 combines with J gene TRBJ2-3, with 9 positions matching TRBD2. CDR3 length equals 17 residues. CDR1 SGHRS and CDR2 YFSETQ come from the germline V gene. The trim removed 3 bases at V and 0 bases at J, leaving 8 bases unmatched. The CDR3 sequence is CASSSIPTSGSTDTQYF. CDR3 DNA: TGCGCCAGCAGCTCCATACCGACTAGCGGTAGCACAGATACGCAGTATTTT.

This clonotype was counted many times. V usage is TRBV28 and J usage is TRBJ2-5; TRBD1 matches 7 bases. Germline assignment: CDR1 MDHEN and CDR2 SYDVKM. V gave up 5 bases and J gave up 2 bases; unmatched junction bases: 8. The CDR3 spans 15 residues. The CDR3 DNA is TGTGCCAGCAGTCTACCCCCGGGACAGCAAGAGACCCAGTACTTC. Amino acid sequence: CASSLPPGQQETQYF. The complete variable domain, with remaining parts taken from reference TRBV28 and TRBJ2-5, reads DVKVTQSSRYLVKRTGEKVFLECVQDMDHENMFWYRQDPGLGLRLIYFSYDVKMKEKGDIPEGYSVSREKKERFSLILESASTNQTSMYLCASSLPPGQQETQYFGPGTRLLVL.

J is TRBJ2-7 and V is TRBV28; a possible D gene is TRBD1 (5 bases). Germline V lookup: CDR1 MDHEN, CDR2 SYDVKM. V dropped 7 bases and J dropped 0 bases, with 16 bases sitting between them. CDR3 length: 15 residues. CDR3 protein: CASTYRTEVSYEQYF. CDR3 bases: TGTGCCAGCACCTACAGGACGGAAGTCTCCTACGAGCAGTACTTC.

This clonotype was detected ten times or more. V gene TRBV28 combines with J gene TRBJ2-3; TRBD2 matches 9 bases. CDR3 size: 17 residues. Trimming cost V 4 bases and J 2 bases; bases outside gene matches: 10. Germline CDR1 is MDHEN and CDR2 is SYDVKM. The CDR3, as DNA: TGTGCCAGCAGTTCCCAAGGAAGCGGGAGGTTCACAGATACGCAGTATTTT. It specifies CASSSQGSGRFTDTQYF.

This clonotype was counted at least ten times. The chain uses TRBV28 and TRBJ2-3; TRBD2 aligns across 7 bases. CDR3 length: 14 residues. From germline, CDR1 is MDHEN and CDR2 SYDVKM. Unmatched junction bases numbered 4, after V lost 6 bases and J lost 1 base. CDR3 protein: CASRAAGGTDTQYF. The CDR3 DNA reads TGTGCCAGCAGAGCGGCGGGAGGCACAGATACGCAGTATTTT. The full variable domain, completed using reference TRBV28 and TRBJ2-3, is DVKVTQSSRYLVKRTGEKVFLECVQDMDHENMFWYRQDPGLGLRLIYFSYDVKMKEKGDIPEGYSVSREKKERFSLILESASTNQTSMYLCASRAAGGTDTQYFGPGTRLTVL.

This clonotype was seen a handful of times. This chain connects TRBV30 to TRBJ2-2; unclear D gene. This CDR3 contains 16 residues. The V gene lost 4 bases and the J gene lost 6 bases, with 21 bases spanning the gap. The germline V gene encodes CDR1 GTSNPN and CDR2 SVGIG (reference sequence). The CDR3 here is CAWTLGSSWESGELFF. Here the CDR3 DNA reads TGTGCCTGGACGCTTGGAAGCAGTTGGGAATCCGGGGAGCTGTTTTTT.

As regards this clonotype: A junction end diverges from the germline sequence, so it may reflect a read error. The J gene is TRBJ2-1, the V gene TRBV28; D is uncertain. Germline loops: CDR1 MDHEN, CDR2 SYDVKM. There are 14 residues in the CDR3. DNA of the CDR3: TGTGCCGGCAGCTCTGCAGCAGGTAACAATGAGCAGTTCTTC. It encodes CAGSSAAGNNEQFF.

J is TRBJ2-1 and V is TRBV7-3, with a tentative D call TRBD2 (7 bases). CDR1 and CDR2 from the germline V gene are SGHTA and FQGTGA. CDR3 size: 15 residues. V shed 3 bases and J shed 4 bases, with 13 bases lying between them. CDR3 nucleotide sequence: TGTGCCAGCAGCTTTCTGGGGGGGCATTACAATGAGCAGTTCTTC. Its protein product is CASSFLGGHYNEQFF.

This clonotype was seen at least ten times. V and J are TRBV5-1 and TRBJ2-7; perhaps D is TRBD1 or TRBD2 (5 bases each). V was trimmed by 0 bases and J by 6 bases, leaving 16 bases between them. The CDR3 has 15 amino acids. Germline V gene data show CDR1 as SGHRS and CDR2 as YFSETQ. The CDR3 reads CASSLVWGTGGEQYF. The CDR3 region has the DNA TGCGCCAGCAGCTTGGTTTGGGGGACGGGCGGCGAGCAGTACTTC.

On this clonotype: This may arise from a read error, as a much more abundant clone is one base away. The genes are TRBV11-2 and TRBJ2-5; D is uncertain. This CDR3 comprises 13 residues. From germline, CDR1 is SGHAT and CDR2 FQNNGV. The CDR3 nucleotides read TGTGCCAGCACCCAGGTAAACCAAGAGCCCCAGTACTTC. Its protein product is CASTQVNQEPQYF.

The CDR3 region is CASSLSGYYGYTF. The CDR3, as DNA: TGTGCCAGCAGTTTATCTGGTTACTATGGCTACACCTTC. J is TRBJ1-2 and V is TRBV27; D is unresolved. The CDR3 is 13 residues long. Germline V lookup: CDR1 MNHEY, CDR2 SMNVEV (reference sequence). V was shortened by 0 bases and J by 3 bases, with 5 bases between the two germline ends.

This clonotype came up a few times. Here the CDR3 reads CASSIQGFPNTGELFF. The CDR3 region has the DNA TGTGCCAGTAGTATACAGGGGTTCCCAAACACCGGGGAGCTGTTTTTT. V gene TRBV19 combines with J gene TRBJ2-2, with TRBD1 as a possible D gene (6 bases). Germline CDR1 LNHDA, CDR2 SQIVND (reference sequence). This CDR3 comprises 16 residues. The germline V and J ends were trimmed by 2 bases and 2 bases, with 12 bases remaining between them.

This clonotype showed up just a few times. The rearrangement joins TRBV5-1 to TRBJ1-1; D uncertain. Germline lookup yields CDR1 SGHRS and CDR2 YFSETQ. Trimming removed 3 bases at V and 2 bases at J, with 11 bases between. The length of the CDR3 is 14 residues. The CDR3 here is CASSSGFINTEAFF. The CDR3, as DNA: TGCGCCAGCAGCTCGGGATTCATTAACACTGAAGCTTTCTTT.

Ten or more counts support this clonotype. The J gene is TRBJ2-7, the V gene TRBV6-1, with 13 nucleotides matching TRBD2. CDR1 is MNHNS, CDR2 SASEGT, per germline. Trimming took 5 bases from V and 5 from J; bases not matched to a gene: 6. CDR3 size: 15 residues. The CDR3 here is CASSQRLAGGHEQYF. In nucleotides, the CDR3 is TGTGCCAGCAGTCAGCGACTAGCGGGAGGACACGAGCAGTACTTC.

This clonotype came up a few times. V is TRBV7-9 and J is TRBJ2-1; the D gene is possibly TRBD2 (5 bases). From germline, CDR1 is SEHNR and CDR2 FQNEAQ (reference sequence). The CDR3 runs 16 residues. V lost 4 bases and J lost 4, with 17 bases in between. CDR3 sequence reads: CASSSHGDQRYNEQFF. The CDR3 bases are TGTGCCAGCAGCTCCCACGGTGACCAGCGGTACAATGAGCAGTTCTTC.

There are a few counts of this clonotype. V and J are TRBV6-5 and TRBJ2-3, with no clear D. Deletions cut 2 bases from V and 0 bases from J, with 9 bases between. CDR1 MNHEY and CDR2 SVGAGI come from the germline V gene. This CDR3 comprises 15 residues. CDR3 region: CASSYPRLSTDTQYF. The CDR3 nucleotides are TGTGCCAGCAGTTACCCGAGACTGAGCACAGATACGCAGTATTTT.

This clonotype was detected a few times. DNA of the CDR3: TGTGCCACCAGCAGAGATTGGTTGGATCAGCCCCAGCATTTT. Amino acids: CATSRDWLDQPQHF. V is TRBV15 and J is TRBJ1-5; D gene unclear. Germline CDR1 and CDR2: LNHNV and YYDKDF (reference sequence). The CDR3 has 14 residues. Trimming stripped 0 bases from V and 5 bases from J, with 8 bases between.

This clonotype was recorded many times. The chain recombines TRBV2 with TRBJ2-1; D may be TRBD1 (6 bases). Germline V gene lookup returns CDR1 SNHLY and CDR2 FYNNEI. Trimming removed 6 bases at V and 5 bases at J, with 17 bases between. The CDR3 sequence is 15 residues long. In DNA, the CDR3 is TGTGCCAGCAGACGTGACGTAGGACAGCACAATGAGCAGTTCTTC. Translating gives CASRRDVGQHNEQFF.